Shown below are 22 T cell receptor beta chains from a single sample sequenced in a study of T cells in Graves' hyperthyroidism and ophthalmopathy. RNA transcripts gave rise to amplified TCR beta CDR3 regions. The HTBI set primed first-round TCR CDR3 RT-PCR. In TCRdb, the multiplex PCR reads were re-called with MiXCR into one record per CDR3 protein. The repertoire consists of around 340,000 distinct CDR3 sequences, with roughly 17% occurring once and the leading ten covering around 34%. The sample comprised blood. The source is a young man with Graves' hyperthyroidism.

A few counts support this clonotype. The V and J genes are TRBV29-1 and TRBJ2-7, with 10 positions matching TRBD1. With 6 bases clipped from V and 6 bases from J, the junction kept 11 bases outside the gene matches. CDR1 and CDR2 from the germline V gene are SQVTM and ANQGSEA. The CDR3 has 14 residues. The CDR3 spells CSVGDRGRTGEQYF. CDR3 in DNA: TGCAGCGTGGGGGACAGGGGTCGAACGGGCGAGCAGTACTTC.

The J gene is TRBJ1-2, the V gene TRBV12-3 or TRBV12-4, with D uncertain. The V gene lost 6 bases and the J gene lost 8 bases, with 13 bases spanning the gap. The CDR3 sequence is 12 residues long. The CDR3, as DNA: TGTGCCAGCAGCCCCCTCCGTGGGGGCTACACCTTC. The encoded protein is CASSPLRGGYTF.

The table lists this clonotype with many counts. The chain couples TRBV12-3 or TRBV12-4 to TRBJ2-3, with 7 bases identical to TRBD2. V shed 6 bases, J shed 0 bases, and the junction held 6 bases outside the gene matches. The CDR3 has 15 residues. CDR3 amino acids: CASRRGSGSTDTQYF. As DNA, the CDR3 is TGTGCCAGCAGGCGGGGTAGCGGGAGCACAGATACGCAGTATTTT.

This clonotype was seen repeatedly, ten times or more. The chain couples TRBV11-2 to TRBJ2-7, with 11 bases fitting TRBD2. V shed 5 bases, J shed 3 bases, and the junction held 3 bases outside the gene matches. CDR1 and CDR2 from the germline V gene are SGHAT and FQNNGV. This CDR3 has 14 residues. CDR3 sequence (DNA): TGTGCCAGCAGCCCACTAGCGGGAGTCTACGAGCAGTACTTC. It encodes CASSPLAGVYEQYF.

In its sample, this clonotype was seen once. At one of its ends the junction is not consistent with the germline gene, which may arise from a read error. The rearrangement joins TRBV4-1 to TRBJ2-2; D perhaps matches TRBD2 (6 bases). The CDR3 extends over 18 amino acids. Germline CDR1 reads MGHRA; CDR2 reads YSYEKL. CDR3 sequence reads: CASSQDRRLDSFAGELFF. In DNA form, the CDR3 reads TGTGCCAGCAGCCAAGATCGCCGACTAGATAGTTTCGCCGGGGAGCTGTTTTTT.

V and J are TRBV19 and TRBJ1-4, with a weak D call TRBD1 (5 bases). Trimming cost V 3 bases and J 2 bases, with 16 bases left between them. The CDR3 is 17 amino acids. Per germline, CDR1 LNHDA and CDR2 SQIVND (reference sequence). The CDR3 bases are TGTGCCAGTAGTATCCCACTCGCAGGGTTTACTAATGAAAAACTGTTTTTT. The encoded protein is CASSIPLAGFTNEKLFF.

This clonotype was detected ten times or more. The rearrangement links TRBV2 to TRBJ1-1; D might be TRBD1 (5 bases). The CDR3 runs 13 residues. Germline V gene sequence: CDR1 SNHLY, CDR2 FYNNEI. V lost 6 bases to trimming and J lost 2 bases, with 10 bases between them. The CDR3 loop is CASSIQGNTEAFF. CDR3 nucleotide sequence: TGTGCCAGCAGCATCCAGGGAAACACTGAAGCTTTCTTT.

The rearrangement uses TRBV5-1 and TRBJ2-2; TRBD1 agrees at 7 bases. The germline V gene encodes CDR1 SGHRS and CDR2 YFSETQ. J lost 9 bases, V lost 2 bases, and 10 bases had no gene match. CDR3 size: 15 residues. The CDR3 sequence is CASSLNRDSEWELFF. CDR3 bases: TGCGCCAGCAGCTTAAACCGGGACAGCGAGTGGGAGCTGTTTTTT.

This clonotype was counted a few times. The rearrangement uses TRBV20-1 and TRBJ2-5; D unresolved. The length of the CDR3 is 11 residues. The germline CDR1 and CDR2 sequences are DFQATT and SNEGSKA (reference sequence). Trimming took 6 bases from V and 10 from J, leaving 15 bases between them. CDR3 DNA: TGCAGTGCCCGGTTCCGGGTTGGCCAGTACTTC. It codes for CSARFRVGQYF.

This chain links TRBV6-1 with TRBJ2-3; D uncertain. Trimming pared 6 bases from V and 1 base from J, leaving 20 bases between. Germline CDR1 reads MNHNS; CDR2 reads SASEGT. This CDR3 region has 17 residues. The CDR3 here is CASSLFPGSWGTDTQYF. As DNA, the CDR3 is TGTGCCAGCAGCCTCTTCCCGGGCTCCTGGGGCACAGATACGCAGTATTTT.

The J gene is TRBJ2-1, the V gene TRBV11-2, with 12 bases matching TRBD1. Unmatched junction bases numbered 13, after V lost 6 bases and J lost 7 bases. CDR1 and CDR2 (germline): SGHAT, FQNNGV. This CDR3 spans 17 amino acids. The CDR3 bases are TGTGCCAGCAGAAAGGGGGACAGGGGGCGCAGGGCGAATGAGCAGTTCTTC. It yields the protein CASRKGDRGRRANEQFF.

This clonotype was picked up many times. The rearrangement uses TRBV6-5 and TRBJ2-1; perhaps TRBD2 as D (6 bases). This CDR3 spans 15 amino acids. Germline V gives CDR1 MNHEY, CDR2 SVGAGI. V shed 2 bases and J shed 7 bases, with 15 bases lying between them. Written as DNA, the CDR3 is TGTGCCAGCAGTTACGGGACTTCCCGCGGTAATGAGCAGTTCTTC. Translated: CASSYGTSRGNEQFF.

This clonotype was counted at least ten times. This chain joins TRBV7-8 and TRBJ2-1, with 9 bases lining up with TRBD2. The germline CDR1 and CDR2 sequences are SGHVS and FQNEAQ. CDR3 size: 15 residues. V lost 7 bases and J lost 7; bases outside the gene matches: 11. This CDR3 is CASTSGRGGWNEQFF. The CDR3 DNA follows: TGTGCCAGCACCTCTGGGCGGGGGGGCTGGAATGAGCAGTTCTTC.

V and J are TRBV5-1 and TRBJ2-1; 13 positions match TRBD2. The V gene's germline CDR1 is SGHRS and CDR2 YFSETQ. The CDR3 runs to 17 residues. J gave up 10 bases and V 2 bases, and 12 bases lay outside the gene matches. The CDR3: CASSLLAGGPVKGEQFF. For the CDR3, the DNA is TGCGCCAGCAGCTTACTAGCGGGAGGGCCGGTAAAGGGCGAGCAGTTCTTC.

This clonotype was detected only a few times. V is TRBV27 and J is TRBJ2-7, with D tentatively TRBD1 (6 bases). CDR1 MNHEY and CDR2 SMNVEV come from the germline V gene (reference sequence). The V end was cut by 1 base, the J end by 2 bases, with 9 bases between. The CDR3 sequence is 14 residues long. This CDR3 is CASSLFPGAYEQYF. DNA for the CDR3: TGTGCCAGCAGTTTATTCCCAGGGGCCTACGAGCAGTACTTC.

This clonotype appeared a single time. This rearrangement joins TRBV11-1 to TRBJ2-3; 7 bases are shared with TRBD2. CDR1 and CDR2 from the germline V gene are SGHAT and FQDESV (reference sequence). Trimming took 6 bases from V and 2 from J; bases not matched to a gene: 17. The CDR3 is 18 amino acids. This chain's CDR3 is CASSLNSGPLSHTDTQYF. The CDR3, as DNA: TGTGCCAGCAGTTTGAATAGCGGGCCCCTATCGCACACAGATACGCAGTATTTT.

Comment on this clonotype: The junction shows a germline mismatch at one end, possibly a read error. The chain has TRBV5-1 and TRBJ2-5; 14 bases match TRBD2. Per germline, CDR1 SGHRS and CDR2 YFSETQ. CDR3 length: 16 residues. The CDR3 coding sequence is TGCGCCAGCAGCGGAAGACTAGCGGGAGGGAGGGAGACCCAGTGCTTC. Its protein is CASSGRLAGGRETQCF.

A word on this clonotype: This may stem from a read error, because a much larger clone lies one nucleotide away. The V call is TRBV28, the J call TRBJ2-7; maybe TRBD2 (5 bases). Looked up from germline, CDR1 is MDHEN and CDR2 is SYDVKM. V lost 5 bases, J lost 2 bases, and 13 bases lay in between. The length of the CDR3 is 14 residues. CDR3 in amino acids: CASSKRGRTYEQYF. The CDR3 nucleotides read TGTGCCAGCAGTAAGCGCGGGCGTACCTACGAGCAGTACTTC.

This clonotype has at least ten counts. The genes are TRBV13 and TRBJ2-1, with TRBD2 matching over 7 bases. This CDR3 is built from 18 residues. Germline V CDR1 and CDR2: PRHDT, FYEKMQ (reference sequence). Trimming cost V 4 bases and J 4 bases; bases outside gene matches: 16. The CDR3 nucleotides read TGTGCCAGCAGCTCCCTCAGTCGGCGGGAGAATGTGTACAATGAGCAGTTCTTC. This translates into CASSSLSRRENVYNEQFF.

This clonotype has ten or more counts. This chain joins TRBV7-3 and TRBJ2-1; TRBD1 matches at 9 bases. J lost 7 bases, V lost 5 bases, and 3 bases had no gene match. This CDR3 spans 13 amino acids. The germline gives CDR1 SGHTA, CDR2 FQGTGA. CDR3 coding DNA: TGTGCCAGCAGCCGAGGGACAGGGAATGAGCAGTTCTTC. It translates to CASSRGTGNEQFF.

The V and J genes are TRBV12-3 or TRBV12-4 and TRBJ1-1, with TRBD1 matching 8 bases. The ends lost 3 bases at V and 9 bases at J; junction bases unmatched: 6. The CDR3 length is 13 residues. The CDR3 spells CASSLVGTGKAFF. As DNA, the CDR3 is TGTGCCAGCAGTTTGGTTGGGACAGGTAAAGCTTTCTTT.

This clonotype was observed at least ten times. CDR3 DNA: TGTGCCAGCAGTCGAGTTAGGGGCGCTGAAGCTTTCTTT. Translated: CASSRVRGAEAFF. V and J are TRBV6-1 and TRBJ1-1; weak D call: TRBD1 (5 bases). The CDR3 extends over 13 amino acids. Germline V gene data show CDR1 as MNHNS and CDR2 as SASEGT. Trimming stripped 5 bases from V and 6 bases from J, with 13 bases between.